This TCR beta chain was captured by sequencing in a study of response to subunit inactivated influenza vaccine. Study-level findings and limits: The authors proposed limited new T cell recruitment per seasonal influenza vaccination.

TCRdb used MiXCR to reprocess the RT-PCR reads, holding one entry per CDR3 protein. The table lists around 480,000 distinct CDR3 sequences, roughly 9.8% of them singletons. This clonotype has only a few counts. Its antigen remains unknown. This CDR3 has 14 amino acids. Trimming left V 8 bases short and J 2 bases short, with 13 bases between. Source: PBMCs from blood, taken about 40 days after vaccination. The receptor's source is a man aged 45-60 years who received an inactivated influenza vaccine. The V gene is TRBV12-3 or TRBV12-4, the J gene TRBJ1-5; D gene ambiguous. This CDR3 is CASGLLPGNQPQHF. The DNA of the CDR3 is TGTGCCAGCGGCCTCCTACCGGGCAATCAGCCCCAGCATTTT.